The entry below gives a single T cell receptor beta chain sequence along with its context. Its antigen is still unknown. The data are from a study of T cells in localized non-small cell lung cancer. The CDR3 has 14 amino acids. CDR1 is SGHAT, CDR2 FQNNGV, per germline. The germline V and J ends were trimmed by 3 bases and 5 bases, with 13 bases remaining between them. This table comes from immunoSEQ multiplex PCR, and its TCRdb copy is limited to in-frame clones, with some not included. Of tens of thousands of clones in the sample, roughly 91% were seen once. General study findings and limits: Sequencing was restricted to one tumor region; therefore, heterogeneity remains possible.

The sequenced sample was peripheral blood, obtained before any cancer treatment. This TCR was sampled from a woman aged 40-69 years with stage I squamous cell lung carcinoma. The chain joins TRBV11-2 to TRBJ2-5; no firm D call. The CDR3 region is CASSFKAGLETQYF. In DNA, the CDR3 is TGTGCCAGCAGCTTCAAGGCCGGTCTGGAGACCCAGTACTTC.